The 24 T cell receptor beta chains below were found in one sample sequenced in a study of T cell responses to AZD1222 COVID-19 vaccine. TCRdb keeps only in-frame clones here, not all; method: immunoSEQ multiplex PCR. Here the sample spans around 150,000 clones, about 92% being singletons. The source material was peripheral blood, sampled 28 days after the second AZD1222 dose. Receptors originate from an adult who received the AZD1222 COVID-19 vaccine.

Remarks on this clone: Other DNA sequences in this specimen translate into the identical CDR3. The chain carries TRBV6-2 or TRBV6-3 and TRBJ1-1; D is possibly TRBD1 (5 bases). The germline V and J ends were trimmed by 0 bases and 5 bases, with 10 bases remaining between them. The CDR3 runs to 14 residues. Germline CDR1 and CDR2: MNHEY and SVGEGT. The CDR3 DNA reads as TGTGCCAGCAGTTACTCGGGGGAGGGTACTGAAGCTTTCTTT. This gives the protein CASSYSGEGTEAFF.

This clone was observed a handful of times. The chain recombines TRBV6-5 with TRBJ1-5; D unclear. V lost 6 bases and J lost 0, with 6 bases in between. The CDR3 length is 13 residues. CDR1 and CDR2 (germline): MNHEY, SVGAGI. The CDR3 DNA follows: TGTGCCAGCAGGCCAATTAGCAATCAGCCCCAGCATTTT. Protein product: CASRPISNQPQHF.

The CDR3 region has the DNA TGCGCCAGCAGCTTGGCGGTTGGGGACCGAGAGACCCAGTACTTC. Protein: CASSLAVGDRETQYF. This chain uses TRBV5-1 with TRBJ2-5; the D gene could be TRBD1 or TRBD2 (5 bases each). The CDR3 runs to 15 residues. The germline V and J ends were trimmed by 0 bases and 4 bases, with 13 bases remaining between them. The germline V gene encodes CDR1 SGHRS and CDR2 YFSETQ.

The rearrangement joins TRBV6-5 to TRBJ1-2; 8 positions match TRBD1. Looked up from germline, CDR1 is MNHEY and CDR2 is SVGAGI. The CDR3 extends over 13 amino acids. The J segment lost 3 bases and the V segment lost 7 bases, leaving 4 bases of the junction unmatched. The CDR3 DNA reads TGTGCCAGCACAGGGGGCCTCGACTATGGCTACACCTTC. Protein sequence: CASTGGLDYGYTF.

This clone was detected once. CDR3 sequence reads: CASSQDVWRGAQETQYF. For the CDR3, the DNA is TGTGCCAGCAGCCAAGATGTTTGGCGGGGGGCACAAGAGACCCAGTACTTC. The chain combines TRBV3-1 (or the pseudogene TRBV3-2) with TRBJ2-5; TRBD2 matches 8 bases. This CDR3 is built from 17 residues. Looked up from germline, CDR1 is LGHDT and CDR2 is YNNKEL (reference sequence). J was trimmed by 2 bases and V by 0 bases; bases with no gene match: 8.

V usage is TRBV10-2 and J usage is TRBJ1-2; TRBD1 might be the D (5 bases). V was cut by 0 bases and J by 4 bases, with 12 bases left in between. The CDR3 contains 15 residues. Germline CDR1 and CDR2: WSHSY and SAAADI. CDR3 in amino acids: CASSESGGFSYGYTF. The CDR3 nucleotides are TGCGCCAGCAGTGAGTCCGGGGGTTTTAGCTATGGCTACACCTTC.

CDR3 DNA sequence: TGTGCCAGCAGCCCAGGGACAAGAGGAAACACCATATATTTT. Translating gives CASSPGTRGNTIYF. The chain carries TRBV3-1 (or the pseudogene TRBV3-2) and TRBJ1-3; possible D gene TRBD1, 6 bases. The CDR3 has 14 residues. Trimming shortened V by 4 bases and J by 4 bases, and 11 bases separated the two germline ends. Germline V gene data show CDR1 as LGHDT and CDR2 as YNNKEL (reference sequence).

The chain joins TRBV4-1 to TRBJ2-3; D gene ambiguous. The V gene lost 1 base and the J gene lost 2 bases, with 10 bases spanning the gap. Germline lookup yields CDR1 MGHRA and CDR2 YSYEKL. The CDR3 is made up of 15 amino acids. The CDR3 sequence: CASSQGMYDTDTQYF. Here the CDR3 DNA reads TGCGCCAGCAGCCAAGGGATGTACGACACAGATACGCAGTATTTT.

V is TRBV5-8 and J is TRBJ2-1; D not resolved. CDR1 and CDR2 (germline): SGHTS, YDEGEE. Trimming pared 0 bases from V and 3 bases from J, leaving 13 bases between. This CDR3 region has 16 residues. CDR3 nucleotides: TGTGCCAGCAGCTTGGGGAACCGACCCTACTACAATGAGCAGTTCTTC. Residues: CASSLGNRPYYNEQFF.

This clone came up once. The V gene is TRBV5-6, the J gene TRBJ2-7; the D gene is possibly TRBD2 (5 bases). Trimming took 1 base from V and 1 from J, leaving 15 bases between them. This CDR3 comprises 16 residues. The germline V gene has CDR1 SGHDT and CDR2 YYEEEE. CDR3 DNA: TGTGCCAGCAGCTTGTATGTCGGGGTTCGGTCCTACGAGCAGTACTTC. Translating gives CASSLYVGVRSYEQYF.

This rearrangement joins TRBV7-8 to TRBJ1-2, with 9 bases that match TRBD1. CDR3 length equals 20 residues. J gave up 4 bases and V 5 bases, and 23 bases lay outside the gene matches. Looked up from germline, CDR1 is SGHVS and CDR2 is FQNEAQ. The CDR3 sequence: CASSPDRGFARSAVPYGYTF. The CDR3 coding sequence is TGTGCCAGCAGCCCAGACAGGGGGTTCGCCCGATCAGCAGTTCCCTATGGCTACACCTTC.

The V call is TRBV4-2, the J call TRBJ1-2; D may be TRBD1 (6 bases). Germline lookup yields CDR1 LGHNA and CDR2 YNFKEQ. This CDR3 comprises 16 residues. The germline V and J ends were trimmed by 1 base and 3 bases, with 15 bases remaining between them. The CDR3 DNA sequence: TGTGCCAGCAGCCAAGTCGAGTCCAGGGGAGACTATGGCTACACCTTC. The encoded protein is CASSQVESRGDYGYTF.

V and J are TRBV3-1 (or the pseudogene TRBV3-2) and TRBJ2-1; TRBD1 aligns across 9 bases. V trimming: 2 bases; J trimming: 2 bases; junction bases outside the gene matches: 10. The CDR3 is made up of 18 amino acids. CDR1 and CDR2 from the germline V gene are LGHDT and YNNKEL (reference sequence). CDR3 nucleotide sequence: TGTGCCAGCAGCCAATTTGAGGGACAGGGAGGGCCCTACAATGAGCAGTTCTTC. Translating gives CASSQFEGQGGPYNEQFF.

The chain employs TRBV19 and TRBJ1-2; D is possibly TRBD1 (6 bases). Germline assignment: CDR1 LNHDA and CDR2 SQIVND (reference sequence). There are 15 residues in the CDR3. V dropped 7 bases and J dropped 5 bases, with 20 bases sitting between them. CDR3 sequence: CASTNRAPRGYGYTF. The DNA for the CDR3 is TGTGCCAGTACCAACAGGGCCCCACGGGGGTATGGCTACACCTTC.

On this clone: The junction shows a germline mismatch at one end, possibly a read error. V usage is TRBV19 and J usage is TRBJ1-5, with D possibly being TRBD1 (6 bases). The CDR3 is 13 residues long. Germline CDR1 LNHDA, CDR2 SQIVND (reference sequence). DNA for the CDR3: TGCGCAGTACAGGGTTCGATCAATCAGCCCCAGCATTTT. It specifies CAVQGSINQPQHF.

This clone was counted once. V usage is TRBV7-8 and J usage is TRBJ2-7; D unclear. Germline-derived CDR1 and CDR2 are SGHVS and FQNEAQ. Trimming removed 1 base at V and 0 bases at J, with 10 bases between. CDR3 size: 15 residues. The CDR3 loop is CASSLGRTSSYEQYF. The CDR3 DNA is TGTGCCAGCAGCTTAGGTCGAACGAGCTCCTACGAGCAGTACTTC.

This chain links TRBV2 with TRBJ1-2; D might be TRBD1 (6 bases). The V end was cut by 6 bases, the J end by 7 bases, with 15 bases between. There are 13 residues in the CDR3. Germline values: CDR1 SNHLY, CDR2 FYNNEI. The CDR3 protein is CASSRGQGLGYTF. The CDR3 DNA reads TGTGCCAGCAGCCGAGGGCAGGGGCTTGGCTACACCTTC.

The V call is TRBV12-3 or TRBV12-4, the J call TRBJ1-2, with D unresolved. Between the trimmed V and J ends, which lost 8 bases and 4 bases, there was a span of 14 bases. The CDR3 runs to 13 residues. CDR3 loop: CASGIPGFYGYTF. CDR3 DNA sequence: TGTGCCAGCGGTATCCCGGGGTTCTATGGCTACACCTTC.

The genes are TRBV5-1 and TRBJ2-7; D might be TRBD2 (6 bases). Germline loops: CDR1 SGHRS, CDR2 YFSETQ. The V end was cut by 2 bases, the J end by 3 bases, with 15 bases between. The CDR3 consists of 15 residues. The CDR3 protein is CASSFGSGTHYEQYF. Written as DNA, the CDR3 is TGCGCCAGCAGCTTTGGGTCCGGGACTCACTACGAGCAGTACTTC.

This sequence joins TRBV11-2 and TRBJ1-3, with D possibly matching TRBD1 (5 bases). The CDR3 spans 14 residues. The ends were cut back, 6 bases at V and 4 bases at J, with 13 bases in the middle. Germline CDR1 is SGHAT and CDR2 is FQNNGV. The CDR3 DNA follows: TGTGCCAGCAGTCCTCAGGGTTTGGGAAACACCATATATTTT. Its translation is CASSPQGLGNTIYF.

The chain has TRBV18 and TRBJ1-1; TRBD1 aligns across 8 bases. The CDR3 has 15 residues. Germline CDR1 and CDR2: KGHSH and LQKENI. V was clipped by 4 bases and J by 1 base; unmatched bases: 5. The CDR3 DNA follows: TGTGCCAGCTCACTCGACAGGGGTGGGAACACTGAAGCTTTCTTT. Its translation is CASSLDRGGNTEAFF.

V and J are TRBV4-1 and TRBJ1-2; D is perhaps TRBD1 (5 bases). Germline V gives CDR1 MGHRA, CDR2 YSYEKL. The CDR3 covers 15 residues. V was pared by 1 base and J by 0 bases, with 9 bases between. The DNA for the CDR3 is TGCGCCAGCAGCCAAGTAGAGGGACCTAACTATGGCTACACCTTC. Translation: CASSQVEGPNYGYTF.

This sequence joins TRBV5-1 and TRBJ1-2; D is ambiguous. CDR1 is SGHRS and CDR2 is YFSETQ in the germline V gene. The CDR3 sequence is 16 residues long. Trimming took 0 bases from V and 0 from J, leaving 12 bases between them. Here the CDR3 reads CASSLGVRIANYGYTF. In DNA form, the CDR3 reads TGCGCCAGCAGCTTGGGAGTACGGATAGCTAACTATGGCTACACCTTC.

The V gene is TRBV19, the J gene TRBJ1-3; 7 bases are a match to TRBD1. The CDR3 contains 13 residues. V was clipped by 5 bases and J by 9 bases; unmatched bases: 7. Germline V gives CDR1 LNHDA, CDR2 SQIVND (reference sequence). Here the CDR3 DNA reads TGTGCCAGTAGTCCCGGGACAGCGGTCACCATATATTTT. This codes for CASSPGTAVTIYF.